The next 26 T cell receptor beta chains were all read from a single sample in a study of shared clonotypes between healthy human individuals. Libraries were prepared by immunoSEQ multiplex PCR; TCRdb keeps only in-frame clonotypes and omits some of them. The sample consists of some 2.3 million clones, 85% to 95% of them appearing once. Sequencing used naive CD4+ T cells from PBMCs. Subset noted: CD45RA+ positively selected. The source is a man aged 18-30 years in good health. Some clones in this sample may be carry-over from other donors' samples.

This chain links TRBV7-9 with TRBJ1-1, with a tentative D call TRBD1 (5 bases). The V end was cut by 3 bases, the J end by 4 bases, with 9 bases between. Germline loops: CDR1 SEHNR, CDR2 FQNEAQ (reference sequence). The CDR3 sequence is 13 residues long. The CDR3, as DNA: TGTGCCAGCAGCTTTACGGGGCCCACTGAAGCTTTCTTT. This gives the protein CASSFTGPTEAFF.

This chain uses TRBV28 with TRBJ2-1; no reliable D call. V lost 5 bases, J lost 8 bases, and 7 bases lay in between. CDR1 and CDR2 from the germline V gene are MDHEN and SYDVKM. The CDR3 sequence is 11 residues long. CDR3 sequence (DNA): TGTGCCAGCAGTACACACGATGAGCAGTTCTTC. Protein product: CASSTHDEQFF. The full variable domain, with the rest looked up from reference TRBV28 and TRBJ2-1, is DVKVTQSSRYLVKRTGEKVFLECVQDMDHENMFWYRQDPGLGLRLIYFSYDVKMKEKGDIPEGYSVSREKKERFSLILESASTNQTSMYLCASSTHDEQFFGPGTRLTVL.

Notes on this clone: The same CDR3 also results from other DNA sequences found in this sample. This chain uses TRBV5-6 with TRBJ1-2, with a possible D match to TRBD1 (5 bases). Germline lookup yields CDR1 SGHDT and CDR2 YYEEEE. The V end lost 4 bases, the J end lost 2 bases, and 9 bases lay between the germline ends. The CDR3 length is 13 residues. Here the CDR3 DNA reads TGTGCCAGCAGCCCGGGGCGGAACTATGGCTACACCTTC. The encoded protein is CASSPGRNYGYTF.

The chain recombines TRBV18 with TRBJ1-4, with D possibly matching TRBD1 (6 bases). The CDR3 runs to 15 residues. Per germline, CDR1 KGHSH and CDR2 LQKENI. With 1 base removed from V and 6 bases from J, the gap between germline ends came to 12 bases. The CDR3 sequence is CASSPRQGQDEKLFF. In nucleotides, the CDR3 is TGTGCCAGCTCACCACGGCAGGGGCAGGATGAAAAACTGTTTTTT.

This clone was found a few times. The chain joins TRBV15 to TRBJ1-2; 7 bases are shared with TRBD1. Germline lookup yields CDR1 LNHNV and CDR2 YYDKDF (reference sequence). The CDR3 extends over 14 amino acids. Germline trimming cut 3 bases from V and 5 bases from J; bases unmatched to any gene: 6. CDR3 in amino acids: CATSRGTGQYGYTF. The CDR3 DNA follows: TGTGCCACCAGCAGGGGGACGGGACAGTATGGCTACACCTTC.

The CDR3 protein is CASSPRPRLAGGAYEQYF. In nucleotides, the CDR3 is TGTGCCAGCAGCCCACGCCCCCGCCTAGCGGGAGGCGCCTACGAGCAGTACTTC. The chain is built from TRBV11-2 and TRBJ2-7; 11 bases fit TRBD2. V shed 5 bases, J shed 2 bases, and the junction held 14 bases outside the gene matches. CDR1 and CDR2 from the germline V gene are SGHAT and FQNNGV. The CDR3 extends over 18 amino acids.

The V gene is TRBV5-1, the J gene TRBJ2-3; D gene ambiguous. The CDR3 has 15 residues. The germline gives CDR1 SGHRS, CDR2 YFSETQ. Deletions cut 2 bases from V and 0 bases from J, with 10 bases between. CDR3 in DNA: TGCGCCAGCAGCTTCCTAGGCACTAGCACAGATACGCAGTATTTT. It is translated as CASSFLGTSTDTQYF.

About this clone itself: The same CDR3 is also encoded by other DNA sequences in this sample. The V and J genes are TRBV5-1 and TRBJ2-3, with 7 nucleotides matching TRBD2. The germline V gene has CDR1 SGHRS and CDR2 YFSETQ. The CDR3 runs to 15 residues. Unmatched junction bases numbered 7, after V lost 4 bases and J lost 2 bases. CDR3 region: CASSDPSGSTDTQYF. As DNA, the CDR3 is TGCGCCAGCAGCGACCCTAGCGGATCCACAGATACGCAGTATTTT.

This clone was detected a few times. Other DNA variants within this sample encode the same CDR3. The chain links TRBV28 to TRBJ1-1; D ambiguous. V lost 1 base, J lost 5 bases, and 5 bases lay in between. The CDR3 has 12 residues. Germline V gene data show CDR1 as MDHEN and CDR2 as SYDVKM. CDR3 DNA sequence: TGTGCCAGCAGTTTATTGGGGACTGAAGCTTTCTTT. Amino acids: CASSLLGTEAFF.

V and J are TRBV9 and TRBJ2-7, with D possibly TRBD2 on 5 matching bases. The germline gives CDR1 SGDLS, CDR2 YYNGEE. Trimming cost V 1 base and J 2 bases, with 10 bases left between them. This CDR3 has 14 amino acids. CDR3 sequence: CASSVTGLAYEQYF. Here the CDR3 DNA reads TGTGCCAGCAGCGTAACTGGACTTGCCTACGAGCAGTACTTC.

This chain links TRBV11-2 with TRBJ1-3; D is undetermined. V was pared by 3 bases and J by 0 bases, with 12 bases between. Per the germline V gene, CDR1 is SGHAT and CDR2 is FQNNGV. The CDR3 covers 16 residues. CDR3 residues: CASSFGGWGSGNTIYF. DNA for the CDR3: TGTGCCAGCAGCTTCGGTGGTTGGGGCTCTGGAAACACCATATATTTT.

This clone occurred a few times. The CDR3: CASRPLGGRGEKLFF. CDR3 bases: TGTGCCAGCAGGCCCCTTGGGGGACGGGGTGAAAAACTGTTTTTT. The chain employs TRBV27 and TRBJ1-4, with D possibly matching TRBD1 (5 bases). This CDR3 has 15 amino acids. Germline-derived CDR1 and CDR2 are MNHEY and SMNVEV (reference sequence). Trimming cost V 6 bases and J 7 bases, with 18 bases left between them.

A note on this clone: This sample includes further DNA sequences coding for the same CDR3. The chain links TRBV6-5 to TRBJ2-7; D is uncertain. Germline V gene sequence: CDR1 MNHEY, CDR2 SVGAGI. V lost 0 bases and J 1 base, leaving 4 bases between the germline ends. CDR3 length: 13 residues. CDR3 sequence reads: CASSYSASYEQYF. In DNA, the CDR3 is TGTGCCAGCAGTTACTCGGCATCCTACGAGCAGTACTTC.

This clone has more than one count but fewer than ten. V gene TRBV28 combines with J gene TRBJ1-1, with 7 positions matching TRBD1. The CDR3 runs 13 residues. CDR1 is MDHEN and CDR2 is SYDVKM in the germline V gene. Losses at the gene ends were 9 bases for V and 4 bases for J; bases not matched to a gene: 8. This CDR3 is CASEGAPGTEAFF. CDR3 bases: TGTGCCAGTGAGGGGGCCCCTGGCACTGAAGCTTTCTTT.

J is TRBJ2-7 and V is TRBV10-1, with 11 bases identical to TRBD2. Unmatched junction bases numbered 10, after V lost 6 bases and J lost 0 bases. CDR3 length equals 17 residues. Per germline, CDR1 WNHNN and CDR2 SYGVQD (reference sequence). CDR3 DNA: TGCGCCAGCAGCACTAGCGGGAGTCCCTTCAGCTCCTACGAGCAGTACTTC. It specifies CASSTSGSPFSSYEQYF.

The chain uses TRBV5-8 and TRBJ2-5; 8 bases agree with TRBD2. Germline V gene data show CDR1 as SGHTS and CDR2 as YDEGEE. The CDR3 loop spans 15 amino acids. J was trimmed by 5 bases and V by 4 bases; bases with no gene match: 10. CDR3 protein: CASSPRGRGGETQYF. The CDR3 DNA reads as TGTGCCAGCAGCCCTCGGGGGCGCGGGGGGGAGACCCAGTACTTC.

The chain has TRBV6-5 and TRBJ2-3; D not certain. The V gene lost 2 bases and the J gene lost 2 bases, with 5 bases spanning the gap. CDR1 and CDR2 from the germline V gene are MNHEY and SVGAGI. The CDR3 totals 13 residues. The CDR3, as DNA: TGTGCCAGCAGTTACAGAAACACAGATACGCAGTATTTT. It yields the protein CASSYRNTDTQYF.

The chain uses TRBV5-1 and TRBJ1-5, with TRBD1 identical over 10 bases. The CDR3 is made up of 17 amino acids. Germline trimming cut 4 bases from V and 0 bases from J; bases unmatched to any gene: 7. The V gene's germline CDR1 is SGHRS and CDR2 YFSETQ. CDR3 DNA: TGCGCCAGCAGCCCCGGACAGGGGGAGTATAGCAATCAGCCCCAGCATTTT. Translation: CASSPGQGEYSNQPQHF.

This sequence joins TRBV6-1 and TRBJ1-5; tentatively, D is TRBD1 (6 bases). The germline V gene has CDR1 MNHNS and CDR2 SASEGT. Trimming pared 4 bases from V and 0 bases from J, leaving 25 bases between. The CDR3 is made up of 20 amino acids. The CDR3 protein is CASSAGREAGRGDSNQPQHF. The CDR3 DNA follows: TGTGCCAGCAGTGCTGGGCGGGAGGCAGGGAGGGGGGATAGCAATCAGCCCCAGCATTTT.

This clone was found a few times. The genes are TRBV14 and TRBJ1-5, with 7 nucleotides matching TRBD1. The CDR3 has 14 amino acids. After removal of 0 bases from V and 7 bases from J, the junction contained 3 bases not matched to a gene. The V gene's germline CDR1 is SGHDN and CDR2 FVKESK. The CDR3 is CASSQERQGQPQHF. The CDR3 DNA reads as TGTGCCAGCAGCCAAGAGAGACAGGGCCAGCCCCAGCATTTT.

This sequence joins TRBV5-1 and TRBJ2-1; D possibly corresponds to TRBD2 (6 bases). Per germline, CDR1 SGHRS and CDR2 YFSETQ. The CDR3 is 14 amino acids. The V end lost 7 bases, the J end lost 0 bases, and 11 bases lay between the germline ends. The DNA for the CDR3 is TGCGCCAGCGTTAGCGGTTACTCCTACAATGAGCAGTTCTTC. Its translation is CASVSGYSYNEQFF. Drawing the rest from reference TRBV5-1 and TRBJ2-1, the complete variable domain is KAGVTQTPRYLIKTRGQQVTLSCSPISGHRSVSWYQQTPGQGLQFLFEYFSETQRNKGNFPGRFSGRQFSNSRSEMNVSTLELGDSALYLCASVSGYSYNEQFFGPGTRLTVL.

DNA for the CDR3: TGTGCCACCAGCAGAGATCTCCAAGTGGAGGTGTACGAGCAGTACTTC. It yields the protein CATSRDLQVEVYEQYF. The rearrangement uses TRBV15 and TRBJ2-7; a possible D gene is TRBD2 (5 bases). CDR1 and CDR2 (germline): LNHNV, YYDKDF (reference sequence). Trimming removed 0 bases at V and 4 bases at J, with 16 bases between. The CDR3 extends over 16 amino acids.

This rearrangement joins TRBV15 to TRBJ1-1; 7 bases agree with TRBD1. The V gene end was trimmed by 5 bases and the J gene end by 2 bases; junction bases not matched to a gene: 2. Germline assignment: CDR1 LNHNV and CDR2 YYDKDF (reference sequence). The CDR3 is 13 amino acids. CDR3 amino acids: CATSGTANTEAFF. The CDR3 region has the DNA TGTGCCACCAGCGGGACAGCAAACACTGAAGCTTTCTTT.

This clone was detected only once. The chain joins TRBV7-9 to TRBJ1-1, with a tentative D call TRBD1 (6 bases). This CDR3 has 13 amino acids. Trimming shortened V by 5 bases and J by 5 bases, and 12 bases separated the two germline ends. The germline gives CDR1 SEHNR, CDR2 FQNEAQ (reference sequence). The CDR3: CASSQGIRTEAFF. CDR3 coding DNA: TGTGCCAGCAGCCAGGGGATAAGGACTGAAGCTTTCTTT.

The chain employs TRBV28 and TRBJ2-7; D is tentatively TRBD1 or TRBD2 (5 bases each). The CDR3 extends over 15 amino acids. CDR1 and CDR2 from the germline V gene are MDHEN and SYDVKM. Trimming removed 4 bases from V and 0 bases from J, with 13 bases in between. The CDR3 DNA reads TGTGCCAGCAGTTACCTCGGGACGGCCTCCTACGAGCAGTACTTC. Translated: CASSYLGTASYEQYF.

This clone was detected a few times. This chain links TRBV28 with TRBJ1-5; D remains ambiguous. The ends were cut back, 11 bases at V and 1 base at J, with 9 bases in the middle. The germline gives CDR1 MDHEN, CDR2 SYDVKM. CDR3 length: 12 residues. CDR3 nucleotides: TGTGCCGGCGGGGAGAGCAATCAGCCCCAGCATTTT. Encoded protein: CAGGESNQPQHF.